These 32 T cell receptor beta chains were sequenced from one sample in a study of T cell responses to AZD1222 COVID-19 vaccine. The repertoire was sequenced with immunoSEQ multiplex PCR; TCRdb's copy has only in-frame clones and lacks some. The sample lists 90,000 to 120,000 clones; more than 70% were seen once. The material sequenced was peripheral blood, taken on day 0 of AZD1222 vaccination. Source of these receptors: an adult in good health.

This chain links TRBV2 with TRBJ2-2; 8 bases fit TRBD1. CDR3 length: 13 amino acids. The junction had 4 bases not matched to a gene; V was cut back by 7 bases and J by 6 bases. In germline, CDR1 is SNHLY, CDR2 FYNNEI. CDR3 nucleotide sequence: TGTGCCAGCAACCAGGGGGCCGCCGGGGAGCTGTTTTTT. It specifies CASNQGAAGELFF.

This rearrangement joins TRBV9 to TRBJ1-4, with a possible D match to TRBD1 (6 bases). The CDR3 covers 15 residues. Trimming stripped 3 bases from V and 7 bases from J, with 16 bases between. Germline V CDR1 and CDR2: SGDLS, YYNGEE. The CDR3 DNA is TGTGCCAGCAGCGAGGGGGGTACCAACGGTGAAAAACTGTTTTTT. Protein: CASSEGGTNGEKLFF.

The V call is TRBV30, the J call TRBJ2-7; D is possibly TRBD2 (6 bases). This CDR3 has 13 amino acids. Germline-derived CDR1 and CDR2 are GTSNPN and SVGIG (reference sequence). V was pared by 0 bases and J by 7 bases, with 13 bases between. Here the CDR3 reads CAWSVGPGGEQYF. The CDR3 region has the DNA TGTGCCTGGAGTGTAGGTCCTGGGGGGGAGCAGTACTTC.

The chain carries TRBV28 and TRBJ1-2; no definite D call. Trimming stripped 6 bases from V and 4 bases from J, with 30 bases between. Germline-derived CDR1 and CDR2 are MDHEN and SYDVKM. The CDR3 is 19 residues long. CDR3 loop: CASSLNELYSDRRFYGYTF. The CDR3 DNA reads TGTGCCAGCAGCCTAAACGAATTATACAGCGACCGCCGCTTCTATGGCTACACCTTC.

This clone was counted a single time. The J gene is TRBJ2-7, the V gene TRBV7-2, with 7 bases that match TRBD2. The germline V gene has CDR1 SGHTA and CDR2 FQGNSA. The CDR3 is made up of 14 amino acids. The junction had 4 bases not matched to a gene; V was cut back by 2 bases and J by 3 bases. CDR3 loop: CASSLLERGYEQYF. CDR3 nucleotides: TGTGCCAGCAGCTTATTAGAGCGGGGCTACGAGCAGTACTTC. Filled out from reference TRBV7-2 and TRBJ2-7, the complete variable domain reads GAGVSQSPSNKVTEKGKDVELRCDPISGHTALYWYRQSLGQGLEFLIYFQGNSAPDKSGLPSDRFSAERTGGSVSTLTIQRTQQEDSAVYLCASSLLERGYEQYFGPGTRLTVT.

The CDR3 DNA reads as TGTGCCAGTAGGGGAGACCAAAATCAGCCCCAGCATTTT. This sequence encodes CASRGDQNQPQHF. The chain links TRBV19 to TRBJ1-5; no reliable D call. V lost 6 bases and J 4 bases, leaving 10 bases between the germline ends. CDR3 length: 13 amino acids. In germline, CDR1 is LNHDA, CDR2 SQIVND (reference sequence).

This chain joins TRBV6-5 and TRBJ2-2; 7 bases agree with TRBD1. V shed 2 bases and J 3 bases; nucleotides not matched to a gene: 3. The CDR3 covers 15 residues. Germline V gene data show CDR1 as MNHEY and CDR2 as SVGAGI. The CDR3: CASSYDRVHTGELFF. CDR3 nucleotides: TGTGCCAGCAGTTACGACAGGGTACACACCGGGGAGCTGTTTTTT.

The CDR3 DNA follows: TGTGCCAGCAGCGCAGGGGGGAACACTGAAGCTTTCTTT. Amino acids: CASSAGGNTEAFF. This chain uses TRBV12-3 or TRBV12-4 with TRBJ1-1, with 7 bases aligning to TRBD1. After removal of 6 bases from V and 1 base from J, the junction contained 2 bases not matched to a gene. This CDR3 has 13 amino acids.

This rearrangement joins TRBV7-3 to TRBJ2-3; 7 nucleotides align to TRBD1. This CDR3 is built from 13 residues. The germline CDR1 and CDR2 sequences are SGHTA and FQGTGA. V lost 5 bases to trimming and J lost 7 bases; unmatched junction nucleotides: 6. This CDR3 reads CASSTSGGNTQYF. CDR3 sequence (DNA): TGTGCCAGCAGCACCTCAGGGGGAAATACGCAGTATTTT.

V is TRBV3-1 (or the pseudogene TRBV3-2) and J is TRBJ1-2; D is ambiguous. There are 13 residues in the CDR3. CDR1 is LGHDT and CDR2 is YNNKEL in the germline V gene (reference sequence). V lost 1 base and J lost 8, with 11 bases in between. Written as DNA, the CDR3 is TGTGCCAGCAGCCAAGGCGACCGTGGGGGCTACACCTTC. This gives the protein CASSQGDRGGYTF.

The chain carries TRBV28 and TRBJ1-4; the D is unclear. Germline-derived CDR1 and CDR2 are MDHEN and SYDVKM. The CDR3 spans 16 residues. The V gene lost 4 bases and the J gene lost 0 bases, with 12 bases spanning the gap. CDR3 protein: CASSSAARATNEKLFF. The CDR3 DNA reads TGTGCCAGCAGTTCGGCAGCACGGGCAACTAATGAAAAACTGTTTTTT.

The chain joins TRBV12-3 or TRBV12-4 to TRBJ1-2; 8 nucleotides align to TRBD1. The J segment lost 3 bases and the V segment lost 5 bases, leaving 2 bases of the junction unmatched. The CDR3 loop spans 13 amino acids. The CDR3 reads CASSRTGYYGYTF. Here the CDR3 DNA reads TGTGCCAGCAGTAGGACAGGGTACTATGGCTACACCTTC.

V usage is TRBV5-1 and J usage is TRBJ2-1; D is perhaps TRBD1 (6 bases). This CDR3 comprises 14 residues. Germline V CDR1 and CDR2: SGHRS, YFSETQ. V lost 5 bases, J lost 1 base, and 10 bases lay in between. The CDR3 DNA is TGCGCCAGCAGTGTGAGGGGGTCCTACAATGAGCAGTTCTTC. It is translated as CASSVRGSYNEQFF.

The chain couples TRBV24-1 to TRBJ2-5; TRBD2 agrees at 13 bases. The CDR3 is 16 residues long. V lost 4 bases, J lost 2 bases, and 3 bases stayed unmatched. Germline V CDR1 and CDR2: KGHDR, SFDVKD. The CDR3 reads CATSDGLAGVQETQYF. Written as DNA, the CDR3 is TGTGCCACCAGTGACGGACTAGCGGGAGTACAAGAGACCCAGTACTTC.

CDR3 DNA sequence: TGCGCCAGCAGCTTTTCTAGCGGGAGTTCCCACGAGCAGTACTTC. Protein product: CASSFSSGSSHEQYF. The chain couples TRBV5-1 to TRBJ2-7; 10 bases align to TRBD2. Trimming removed 2 bases from V and 5 bases from J; junction bases left unmatched: 7. Germline CDR1 and CDR2: SGHRS and YFSETQ. The CDR3 has 15 amino acids.

The table lists this clone with a count of one. The genes are TRBV28 and TRBJ1-3; D may be TRBD1 (5 bases). Germline V lookup: CDR1 MDHEN, CDR2 SYDVKM. V was cut by 1 base and J by 2 bases, with 12 bases left in between. CDR3 size: 16 residues. CDR3 sequence (DNA): TGTGCCAGCAGTTTATCCCGACCGGGGGCTGGAAACACCATATATTTT. This encodes CASSLSRPGAGNTIYF.

As regards this clone: Additional DNA sequences in this sample encode the identical CDR3. The rearrangement uses TRBV9 and TRBJ1-2; D is undetermined. CDR1 and CDR2 (germline): SGDLS, YYNGEE. Trimming left V 0 bases short and J 2 bases short, with 5 bases between. The CDR3 runs to 13 residues. As DNA, the CDR3 is TGTGCCAGCAGCGTAGACGGAAACTATGGCTACACCTTC. The encoded protein is CASSVDGNYGYTF.

As DNA, the CDR3 is TGTGCCAGCGGCGACGGGAACAATCAGCCCCAGCATTTT. It is translated as CASGDGNNQPQHF. The chain carries TRBV7-9 and TRBJ1-5; D is undetermined. CDR3 length: 13 amino acids. CDR1 is SEHNR and CDR2 is FQNEAQ in the germline V gene (reference sequence). Trimming took 8 bases from V and 3 from J, leaving 11 bases between them. The whole variable domain, remainder taken from reference TRBV7-9 and TRBJ1-5, is DTGVSQNPRHKITKRGQNVTFRCDPISEHNRLYWYRQTLGQGPEFLTYFQNEAQLEKSRLLSDRFSAERPKGSFSTLEIQRTEQGDSAMYLCASGDGNNQPQHFGDGTRLSIL.

V is TRBV6-5 and J is TRBJ2-2, with D unresolved. CDR3 length: 16 residues. V dropped 0 bases and J dropped 5 bases, with 13 bases sitting between them. Germline V gene lookup returns CDR1 MNHEY and CDR2 SVGAGI. CDR3 coding DNA: TGTGCCAGCAGTTACTCTACGGGCCAAATAACCGGGGAGCTGTTTTTT. It is translated as CASSYSTGQITGELFF.

The chain combines TRBV24-1 with TRBJ2-7; 10 bases line up with TRBD2. The germline V gene encodes CDR1 KGHDR and CDR2 SFDVKD. CDR3 size: 15 residues. After removal of 3 bases from V and 5 bases from J, the junction contained 6 bases not matched to a gene. The CDR3 sequence is CATSDPPSGSHEQYF. The CDR3 DNA sequence: TGTGCCACCAGTGATCCCCCTAGCGGGAGTCACGAGCAGTACTTC.

The gene calls are TRBV7-8 and TRBJ2-1; 10 bases are a match to TRBD2. J lost 7 bases, V lost 1 base, and 4 bases had no gene match. CDR1 and CDR2 (germline): SGHVS, FQNEAQ. CDR3 length equals 15 residues. The CDR3 loop is CASSLDSGRWNEQFF. The DNA for the CDR3 is TGTGCCAGCAGCTTAGATAGCGGGAGGTGGAATGAGCAGTTCTTC.

CDR3 amino acids: CASRSPLAGGRYTQYF. The CDR3, as DNA: TGTGCCAGCAGATCTCCACTAGCGGGAGGCCGATATACGCAGTATTTT. The J gene is TRBJ2-3, the V gene TRBV28; 12 bases map to TRBD2. The CDR3 is 16 residues long. The V and J ends lost 6 bases and 7 bases, in that order; junction bases with no gene match: 11. The V gene's germline CDR1 is MDHEN and CDR2 SYDVKM.

The chain couples TRBV19 to TRBJ1-3; TRBD1 might be the D (6 bases). The ends were cut back, 6 bases at V and 0 bases at J, with 12 bases in the middle. CDR1 LNHDA and CDR2 SQIVND come from the germline V gene (reference sequence). This CDR3 is built from 15 residues. CDR3 coding DNA: TGTGCCAGTAGCGTCACAGGGAGCTCTGGAAACACCATATATTTT. Translating it yields CASSVTGSSGNTIYF.

J is TRBJ1-1 and V is TRBV7-2; D gene uncertain. Per germline, CDR1 SGHTA and CDR2 FQGNSA. The CDR3 is made up of 13 amino acids. Trimming removed 1 base at V and 3 bases at J, with 6 bases between. Written as DNA, the CDR3 is TGTGCCAGCAGCTTAGAGGTGGACACTGAAGCTTTCTTT. Translating it yields CASSLEVDTEAFF.

CDR3 DNA sequence: TGTGCCACCACTCCGCGGGGCGGGAGGGCCTACGAGCAGTACTTC. Amino acid sequence: CATTPRGGRAYEQYF. The V and J genes are TRBV19 and TRBJ2-7; the match to TRBD2 covers 9 bases. The CDR3 loop spans 15 amino acids. CDR1 and CDR2 (germline): LNHDA, SQIVND (reference sequence). With V trimmed by 10 bases and J by 2 bases, 12 bases remained unmatched.

The V call is TRBV24-1, the J call TRBJ2-1; TRBD1 matches at 7 bases. This CDR3 spans 14 amino acids. V shed 4 bases and J 6 bases; nucleotides not matched to a gene: 5. Looked up from germline, CDR1 is KGHDR and CDR2 is SFDVKD. The CDR3 nucleotides read TGTGCCACCAGTGAATGGGACAGAAGCAATGAGCAGTTCTTC. Protein sequence: CATSEWDRSNEQFF.

The chain recombines TRBV19 with TRBJ1-5; no clear D. Per the germline V gene, CDR1 is LNHDA and CDR2 is SQIVND (reference sequence). V lost 5 bases, J lost 6 bases, and 11 bases lay in between. The CDR3 sequence is 13 residues long. As DNA, the CDR3 is TGTGCCAGTAGTTACGGGCAGGCTCAGCCCCAGCATTTT. Translation: CASSYGQAQPQHF.

The V gene is TRBV6-5, the J gene TRBJ1-6; TRBD1 might be the D (5 bases). V was shortened by 4 bases and J by 14 bases, with 21 bases between the two germline ends. CDR1 is MNHEY and CDR2 is SVGAGI in the germline V gene. The CDR3 covers 15 residues. The CDR3 region has the DNA TGTGCCAGCAGTTCCTCCGGGACCTTCCAAGGGGCCCTCCACTTT. Residues: CASSSSGTFQGALHF.

The chain has TRBV28 and TRBJ2-6; TRBD1 matches at 7 bases. Germline lookup yields CDR1 MDHEN and CDR2 SYDVKM. V lost 5 bases to trimming and J lost 2 bases; unmatched junction nucleotides: 9. This CDR3 has 17 amino acids. The CDR3 region is CASSPRTGWAGANVLTF. CDR3 nucleotide sequence: TGTGCCAGCAGTCCACGGACAGGATGGGCTGGGGCCAACGTCCTGACTTTC.

This chain links TRBV30 with TRBJ2-6; D gene unclear. The CDR3 loop spans 14 amino acids. Germline CDR1 reads GTSNPN; CDR2 reads SVGIG (reference sequence). Trimming took 1 base from V and 0 from J, leaving 4 bases between them. The DNA of the CDR3 is TGTGCCTGGAGTGAAAGCTCTGGGGCCAACGTCCTGACTTTC. Protein product: CAWSESSGANVLTF.

The gene calls are TRBV11-3 and TRBJ1-1; no clear D. This CDR3 is built from 13 residues. CDR1 and CDR2 (germline): SGHNT, YENEEA. V gave up 4 bases and J gave up 1 base, with 7 bases separating them. In DNA, the CDR3 is TGTGCCAGCAGCTCGGGATCGAACACTGAAGCTTTCTTT. Its protein is CASSSGSNTEAFF.

The genes are TRBV30 and TRBJ2-2; D gene ambiguous. V dropped 4 bases and J dropped 0 bases, with 9 bases sitting between them. The CDR3 contains 14 residues. From germline, CDR1 is GTSNPN and CDR2 SVGIG (reference sequence). DNA for the CDR3: TGTGCCTGGATCAGGAGCGCGAACACCGGGGAGCTGTTTTTT. As protein: CAWIRSANTGELFF.